One sample yielded the 2 T cell receptor beta chains listed below, sequenced in a study of cytomegalovirus exposure and HLA in healthy donors. Primers for the PCR totalled 60 Vbeta and 13 Jbeta. Here immunoSEQ multiplex PCR was the method, and the copy in TCRdb shows in-frame clones only, minus some. The profile shows 100,000 to 150,000 clones, roughly 15% of them singletons. Sequencing was carried out using PBMCs. These receptors were obtained from a female donor in good health and CMV-seropositive.

The chain uses TRBV15 and TRBJ2-7, with D possibly TRBD1 on 6 matching bases. With 0 bases removed from V and 4 bases from J, the gap between germline ends came to 13 bases. The germline gives CDR1 LNHNV, CDR2 YYDKDF (reference sequence). The CDR3 extends over 15 amino acids. CDR3 sequence reads: CATSRDWDTNYEQYF. The CDR3 region has the DNA TGTGCCACCAGCAGAGACTGGGACACCAATTACGAGCAGTACTTC.

A few counts support this clone. The chain couples TRBV9 to TRBJ2-1, with 12 nucleotides matching TRBD2. After removal of 0 bases from V and 8 bases from J, the junction contained 12 bases not matched to a gene. Germline lookup yields CDR1 SGDLS and CDR2 YYNGEE. This CDR3 has 18 residues. The CDR3: CASSVGDLAGGRIDEQFF. Written as DNA, the CDR3 is TGTGCCAGCAGCGTAGGAGATCTAGCGGGAGGGCGTATAGATGAGCAGTTCTTC.